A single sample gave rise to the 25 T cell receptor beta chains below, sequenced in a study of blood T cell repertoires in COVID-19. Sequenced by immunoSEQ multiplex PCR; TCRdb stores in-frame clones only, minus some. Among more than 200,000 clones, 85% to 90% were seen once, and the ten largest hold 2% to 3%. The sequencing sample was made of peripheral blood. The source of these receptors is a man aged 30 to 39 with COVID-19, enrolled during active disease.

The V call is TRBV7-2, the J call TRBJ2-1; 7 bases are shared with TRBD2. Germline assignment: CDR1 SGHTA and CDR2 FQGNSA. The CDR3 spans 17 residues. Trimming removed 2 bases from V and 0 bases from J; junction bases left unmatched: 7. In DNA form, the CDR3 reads TGTGCCAGCAGCTTAAACCCAGCGGGGAGCTCCTACAATGAGCAGTTCTTC. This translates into CASSLNPAGSSYNEQFF.

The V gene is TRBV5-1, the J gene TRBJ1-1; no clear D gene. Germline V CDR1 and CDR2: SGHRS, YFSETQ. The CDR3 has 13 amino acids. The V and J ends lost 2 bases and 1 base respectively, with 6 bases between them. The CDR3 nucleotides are TGCGCCAGCAGCTTCGCACAGAACACTGAAGCTTTCTTT. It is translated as CASSFAQNTEAFF.

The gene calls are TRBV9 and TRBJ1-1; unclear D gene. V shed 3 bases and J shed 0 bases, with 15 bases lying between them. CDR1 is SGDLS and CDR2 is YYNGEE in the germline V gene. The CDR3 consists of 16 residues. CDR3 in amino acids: CASSAPSTRLNTEAFF. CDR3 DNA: TGTGCCAGCAGCGCCCCCTCAACGCGGTTGAACACTGAAGCTTTCTTT. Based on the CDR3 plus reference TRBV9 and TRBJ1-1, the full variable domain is DSGVTQTPKHLITATGQRVTLRCSPRSGDLSVYWYQQSLDQGLQFLIQYYNGEERAKGNILERFSAQQFPDLHSELNLSSLELGDSALYFCASSAPSTRLNTEAFFGQGTRLTVV.

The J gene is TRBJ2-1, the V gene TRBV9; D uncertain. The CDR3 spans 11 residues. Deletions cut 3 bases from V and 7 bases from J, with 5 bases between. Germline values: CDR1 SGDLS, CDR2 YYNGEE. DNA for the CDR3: TGTGCCAGCAGCGCGAGGAATGAGCAGTTCTTC. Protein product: CASSARNEQFF.

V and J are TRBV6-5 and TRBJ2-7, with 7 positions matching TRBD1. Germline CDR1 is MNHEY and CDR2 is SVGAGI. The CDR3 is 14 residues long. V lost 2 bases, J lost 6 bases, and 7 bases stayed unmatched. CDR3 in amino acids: CASSYRWTGSEQYF. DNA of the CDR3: TGTGCCAGCAGTTACCGGTGGACAGGCTCCGAGCAGTACTTC.

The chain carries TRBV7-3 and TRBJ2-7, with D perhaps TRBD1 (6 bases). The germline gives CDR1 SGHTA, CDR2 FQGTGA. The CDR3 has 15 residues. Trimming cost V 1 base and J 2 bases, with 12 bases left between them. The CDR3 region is CASSLSQGPTYEQYF. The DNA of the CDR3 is TGTGCCAGCAGCTTAAGTCAGGGGCCGACCTACGAGCAGTACTTC.

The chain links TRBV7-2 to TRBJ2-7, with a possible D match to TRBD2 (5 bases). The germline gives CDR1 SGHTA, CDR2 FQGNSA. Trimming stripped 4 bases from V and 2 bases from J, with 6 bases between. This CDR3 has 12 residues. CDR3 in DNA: TGTGCCAGCAGCTCCGGGACCTACGAGCAGTACTTC. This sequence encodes CASSSGTYEQYF.

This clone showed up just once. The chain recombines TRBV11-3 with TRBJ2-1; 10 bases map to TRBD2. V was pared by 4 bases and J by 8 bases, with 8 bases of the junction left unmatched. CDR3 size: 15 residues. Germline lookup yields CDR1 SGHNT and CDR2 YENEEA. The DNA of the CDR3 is TGTGCCAGCAGCTCCCGACTAGCGGGTCCCCATGAGCAGTTCTTC. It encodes CASSSRLAGPHEQFF.

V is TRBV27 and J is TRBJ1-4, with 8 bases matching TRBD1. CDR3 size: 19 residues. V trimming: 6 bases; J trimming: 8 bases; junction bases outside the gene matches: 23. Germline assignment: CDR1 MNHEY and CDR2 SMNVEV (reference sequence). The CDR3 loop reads CASSLPRTGMWGTGEKLFF. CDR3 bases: TGTGCCAGCAGCCTCCCCCGGACAGGGATGTGGGGTACAGGGGAAAAACTGTTTTTT.

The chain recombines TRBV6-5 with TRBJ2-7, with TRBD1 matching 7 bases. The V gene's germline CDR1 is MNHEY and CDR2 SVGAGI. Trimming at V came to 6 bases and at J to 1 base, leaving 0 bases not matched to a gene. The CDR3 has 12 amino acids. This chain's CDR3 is CASRQGSYEQYF. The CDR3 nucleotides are TGTGCCAGCAGACAGGGGTCCTACGAGCAGTACTTC.

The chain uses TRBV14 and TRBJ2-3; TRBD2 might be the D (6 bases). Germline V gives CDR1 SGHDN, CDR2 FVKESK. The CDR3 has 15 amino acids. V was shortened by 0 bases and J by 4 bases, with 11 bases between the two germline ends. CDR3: CASSQDTGEADTQYF. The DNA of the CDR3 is TGTGCCAGCAGCCAAGATACGGGAGAGGCAGATACGCAGTATTTT.

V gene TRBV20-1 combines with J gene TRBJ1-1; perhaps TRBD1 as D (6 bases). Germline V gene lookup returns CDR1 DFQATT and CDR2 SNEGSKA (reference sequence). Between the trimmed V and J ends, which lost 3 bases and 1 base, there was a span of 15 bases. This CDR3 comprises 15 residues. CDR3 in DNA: TGCAGTGCTAGTTGGGGGCTCGGCTGGAACACTGAAGCTTTCTTT. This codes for CSASWGLGWNTEAFF.

The CDR3 region has the DNA TGTGCCTGGAGGGAGGCGGGAAGCGCCAATGAGCAGTTCTTC. Residues: CAWREAGSANEQFF. This sequence joins TRBV30 and TRBJ2-1; weak D call: TRBD2 (6 bases). Germline V lookup: CDR1 GTSNPN, CDR2 SVGIG (reference sequence). The CDR3 contains 14 residues. Trimming shortened V by 3 bases and J by 6 bases, and 15 bases separated the two germline ends.

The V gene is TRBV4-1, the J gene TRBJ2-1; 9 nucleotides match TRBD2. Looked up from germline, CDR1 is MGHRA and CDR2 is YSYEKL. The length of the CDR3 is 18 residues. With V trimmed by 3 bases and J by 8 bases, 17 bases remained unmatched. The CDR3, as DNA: TGCGCCAGCAGCCACGCCGGACTAGCGAAAACCTCTAGGTATGAGCAGTTCTTC. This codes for CASSHAGLAKTSRYEQFF.

The DNA of the CDR3 is TGTGCCAGCAGACACGGAAGGAGTACGAACACCGGGGAGCTGTTTTTT. Translating it yields CASRHGRSTNTGELFF. The V gene is TRBV7-9, the J gene TRBJ2-2; D gene uncertain. Trimming pared 6 bases from V and 0 bases from J, leaving 14 bases between. The V gene's germline CDR1 is SEHNR and CDR2 FQNEAQ (reference sequence). This CDR3 contains 16 residues.

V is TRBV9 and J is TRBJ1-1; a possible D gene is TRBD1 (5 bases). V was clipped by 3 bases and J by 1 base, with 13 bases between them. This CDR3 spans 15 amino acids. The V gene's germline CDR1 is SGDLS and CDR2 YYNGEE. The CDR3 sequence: CASSARDLPNTEAFF. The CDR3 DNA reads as TGTGCCAGCAGCGCCAGGGACTTACCGAACACTGAAGCTTTCTTT.

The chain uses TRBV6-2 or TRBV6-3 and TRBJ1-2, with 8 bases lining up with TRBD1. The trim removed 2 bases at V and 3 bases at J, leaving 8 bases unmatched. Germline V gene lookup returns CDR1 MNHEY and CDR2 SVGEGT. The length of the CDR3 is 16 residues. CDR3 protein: CASSYAGQGKDYGYTF. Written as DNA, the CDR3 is TGTGCCAGCAGTTACGCCGGACAGGGCAAGGACTATGGCTACACCTTC.

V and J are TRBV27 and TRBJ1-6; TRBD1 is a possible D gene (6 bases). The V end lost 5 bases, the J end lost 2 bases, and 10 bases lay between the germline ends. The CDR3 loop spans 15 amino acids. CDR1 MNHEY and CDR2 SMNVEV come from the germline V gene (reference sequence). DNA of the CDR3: TGTGCCAGCAGTATACAGGGCACCTATAATTCACCCCTCCACTTT. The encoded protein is CASSIQGTYNSPLHF.

Written as DNA, the CDR3 is TGTGCCAGTAGTATAGATCGGGGGGGTCATCAGCCCCAGCATTTT. This sequence encodes CASSIDRGGHQPQHF. The chain joins TRBV19 to TRBJ1-5; the D gene is possibly TRBD1 (5 bases). CDR3 length: 15 residues. Germline CDR1 and CDR2: LNHDA and SQIVND (reference sequence). Trimming pared 0 bases from V and 5 bases from J, leaving 11 bases between.

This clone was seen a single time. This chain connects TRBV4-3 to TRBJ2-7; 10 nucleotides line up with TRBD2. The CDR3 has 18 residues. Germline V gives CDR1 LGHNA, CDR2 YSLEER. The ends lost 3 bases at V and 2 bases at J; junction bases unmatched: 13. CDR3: CASSQVYRTSGAPYEQYF. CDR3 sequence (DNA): TGCGCCAGCAGCCAGGTCTATAGGACTAGCGGAGCTCCCTACGAGCAGTACTTC.

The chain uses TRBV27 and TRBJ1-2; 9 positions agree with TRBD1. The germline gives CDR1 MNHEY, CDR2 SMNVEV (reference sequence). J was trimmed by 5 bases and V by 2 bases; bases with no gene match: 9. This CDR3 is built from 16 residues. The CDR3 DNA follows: TGTGCCAGCAGTTTAAGGGGACAGGGTAAGGGGTATGGCTACACCTTC. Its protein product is CASSLRGQGKGYGYTF.

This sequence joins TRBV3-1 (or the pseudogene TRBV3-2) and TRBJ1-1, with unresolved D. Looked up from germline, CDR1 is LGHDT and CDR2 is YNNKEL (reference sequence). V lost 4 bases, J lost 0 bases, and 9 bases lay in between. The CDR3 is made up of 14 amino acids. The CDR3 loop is CASSLSGLNTEAFF. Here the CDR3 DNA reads TGTGCCAGCAGCCTATCCGGTCTGAACACTGAAGCTTTCTTT.

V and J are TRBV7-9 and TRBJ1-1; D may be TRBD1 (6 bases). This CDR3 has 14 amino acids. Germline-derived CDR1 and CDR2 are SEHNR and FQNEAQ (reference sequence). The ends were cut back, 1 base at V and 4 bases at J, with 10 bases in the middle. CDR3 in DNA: TGTGCCAGCAGCTTAGGGTCACAGGGCACTGAAGCTTTCTTT. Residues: CASSLGSQGTEAFF.

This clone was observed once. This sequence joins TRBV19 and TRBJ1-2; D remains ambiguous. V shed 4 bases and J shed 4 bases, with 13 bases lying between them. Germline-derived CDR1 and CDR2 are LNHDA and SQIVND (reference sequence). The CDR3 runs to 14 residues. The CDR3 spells CASSTRPEGYGYTF. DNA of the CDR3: TGTGCCAGTAGTACCAGGCCGGAGGGCTATGGCTACACCTTC.

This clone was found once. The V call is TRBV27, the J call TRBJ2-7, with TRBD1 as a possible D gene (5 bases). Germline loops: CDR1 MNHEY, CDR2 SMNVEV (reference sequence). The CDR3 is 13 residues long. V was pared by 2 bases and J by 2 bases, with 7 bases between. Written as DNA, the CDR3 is TGTGCCAGCAGTTTAACAGGAGCCTACGAGCAGTACTTC. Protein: CASSLTGAYEQYF.